This passage covers 32 T cell receptor beta chains from one sample sequenced in a study of cytomegalovirus exposure and HLA in healthy donors (TCRdb year 2017). Libraries were built with the immunoSEQ multiplex PCR assay. A mixture of 60 forward primers for TCR Vbeta segments and 13 reverse primers for TCR Jbeta segments was used in the multiplex PCR. In its TCRdb copy, this immuneACCESS table keeps in-frame sequences only and misses some clones. Where compared with another copy, unresolved V genes explain less than half of these, and the others have no known cause. The sample data list tens of thousands of clones, and around four fifths of these were observed just once. Of the sample, around 9.7% falls within the top ten clones. Sequenced: PBMCs. The receptor source for this set is a man aged 35-49 years in good health and CMV-seronegative.

The J gene is TRBJ2-7, the V gene TRBV7-3; 11 positions match TRBD1. With V trimmed by 2 bases and J by 0 bases, 3 bases remained unmatched. Germline V gene sequence: CDR1 SGHTA, CDR2 FQGTGA. This CDR3 region has 16 residues. The CDR3: CASSLGTGGLSYEQYF. CDR3 in DNA: TGTGCCAGCAGCTTAGGGACAGGGGGTCTCTCCTACGAGCAGTACTTC.

The rearrangement links TRBV10-1 to TRBJ2-5; 10 bases line up with TRBD2. The CDR3 runs to 17 residues. The junction had 12 bases not matched to a gene; V was cut back by 8 bases and J by 0 bases. CDR1 and CDR2 (germline): WNHNN, SYGVQD (reference sequence). CDR3 nucleotides: TGCGCCAGCCCCAGGGAAAGCGGGGGGGGGTACCAAGAGACCCAGTACTTC. Amino acid sequence: CASPRESGGGYQETQYF.

This clone has only one observation. This chain uses TRBV7-2 with TRBJ2-1; the match to TRBD1 covers 8 bases. J lost 1 base, V lost 5 bases, and 4 bases had no gene match. The CDR3 spans 15 residues. Germline loops: CDR1 SGHTA, CDR2 FQGNSA. The CDR3 nucleotides are TGTGCCAGCAGCACCAGGGGGCCATCCTACAATGAGCAGTTCTTC. This encodes CASSTRGPSYNEQFF. The variable domain in full, with the rest retrieved from reference TRBV7-2 and TRBJ2-1, is GAGVSQSPSNKVTEKGKDVELRCDPISGHTALYWYRQSLGQGLEFLIYFQGNSAPDKSGLPSDRFSAERTGGSVSTLTIQRTQQEDSAVYLCASSTRGPSYNEQFFGPGTRLTVL.

This chain connects TRBV5-8 to TRBJ2-5; a weak D match, TRBD1 (6 bases). The DNA end lines up better with TRBJ2-7; the J call may be wrong. CDR1 is SGHTS and CDR2 is YDEGEE in the germline V gene. The CDR3 covers 12 residues. CDR3 bases: TGTGCCAGCAGCTTGTCAGGGGCCGAGCAGTACTTC. Translating it yields CASSLSGAEQYF.

This chain joins TRBV4-1 and TRBJ1-1; maybe TRBD1 (5 bases). The V end lost 2 bases, the J end lost 5 bases, and 12 bases lay between the germline ends. This CDR3 region has 14 residues. CDR1 and CDR2 (germline): MGHRA, YSYEKL. This chain's CDR3 is CASSQQGGLTEAFF. Here the CDR3 DNA reads TGCGCCAGCAGCCAACAGGGTGGTTTAACTGAAGCTTTCTTT.

The CDR3 coding sequence is TGCGCCAGCAGCCACCACCGGGACAGGAATCAAGAGACCCAGTACTTC. Translating gives CASSHHRDRNQETQYF. V gene TRBV4-1 combines with J gene TRBJ2-5; 8 bases map to TRBD1. CDR1 and CDR2 (germline): MGHRA, YSYEKL. CDR3 length equals 16 residues. J gave up 2 bases and V 3 bases, and 8 bases lay outside the gene matches.

The J gene is TRBJ1-6, the V gene TRBV6-5; D ambiguous. Per the germline V gene, CDR1 is MNHEY and CDR2 is SVGAGI. V was pared by 5 bases and J by 12 bases, with 14 bases between. The CDR3 has 13 residues. CDR3 nucleotide sequence: TGTGCCAGCAGTACCCCCGGTGGAGGACCCCTCCACTTT. Translation gives CASSTPGGGPLHF.

This clone was detected only once. The chain is built from TRBV9 and TRBJ2-5; no reliable D call. The DNA end is more similar to TRBJ2-7, so the J call may be wrong. CDR3 length equals 12 residues. From germline, CDR1 is SGDLS and CDR2 YYNGEE. The CDR3 coding sequence is TGTGCCAGCGCGCCTCGTCCCTACGAGCAGTACTTC. It encodes CASAPRPYEQYF.

V is TRBV15 and J is TRBJ2-5; a possible D gene is TRBD2 (5 bases). V lost 1 base, J lost 4 bases, and 13 bases lay in between. Germline V lookup: CDR1 LNHNV, CDR2 YYDKDF (reference sequence). The CDR3 consists of 15 residues. CDR3 amino acids: CATSRVGGWRETQYF. CDR3 nucleotide sequence: TGTGCCACCAGCAGAGTCGGCGGGTGGCGAGAGACCCAGTACTTC.

The chain combines TRBV5-1 with TRBJ2-1, with 10 nucleotides matching TRBD2. V shed 1 base and J 7 bases; nucleotides not matched to a gene: 2. Per the germline V gene, CDR1 is SGHRS and CDR2 is YFSETQ. This CDR3 contains 14 residues. The CDR3, as DNA: TGCGCCAGCAGCTTGACTAGCGGGATGAATGAGCAGTTCTTC. Protein: CASSLTSGMNEQFF.

This chain links TRBV18 with TRBJ1-5; D is unclear. CDR3 length: 15 residues. The germline V and J ends were trimmed by 1 base and 1 base, with 8 bases remaining between them. Per germline, CDR1 KGHSH and CDR2 LQKENI. Written as DNA, the CDR3 is TGTGCCAGCTCACCACTTGGAGGGAGCAATCAGCCCCAGCATTTT. It yields the protein CASSPLGGSNQPQHF.

V gene TRBV6-1 combines with J gene TRBJ2-5; TRBD2 might be the D (5 bases). Germline values: CDR1 MNHNS, CDR2 SASEGT. The CDR3 consists of 14 residues. Trimming stripped 7 bases from V and 0 bases from J, with 12 bases between. In DNA, the CDR3 is TGTGCCAGCACCTTATCGGGGTACCAAGAGACCCAGTACTTC. It yields the protein CASTLSGYQETQYF.

This clone appeared a few times. The chain uses TRBV6-1 and TRBJ2-1, with TRBD1 as a possible D gene (5 bases). Trimming took 8 bases from V and 8 from J, leaving 10 bases between them. CDR1 and CDR2 from the germline V gene are MNHNS and SASEGT. The CDR3 sequence is 11 residues long. The DNA for the CDR3 is TGTGCCAGCTCGGTACAGGATGAGCAGTTCTTC. Translating gives CASSVQDEQFF.

This clone showed up just a few times. The genes are TRBV29-1 and TRBJ1-1; D gene ambiguous. The CDR3 totals 12 residues. Trimming left V 7 bases short and J 1 base short, with 10 bases between. CDR1 SQVTM and CDR2 ANQGSEA come from the germline V gene. CDR3 nucleotides: TGCAGCGCTGGACTCTCGAACACTGAAGCTTTCTTT. Translation: CSAGLSNTEAFF.

The V gene is TRBV18, the J gene TRBJ2-5; 9 bases align to TRBD1. The V gene end was trimmed by 3 bases and the J gene end by 11 bases; junction bases not matched to a gene: 1. This CDR3 has 11 residues. Germline loops: CDR1 KGHSH, CDR2 LQKENI. The CDR3 region is CASSPDRGQYF. CDR3 in DNA: TGTGCCAGCTCACCTGACAGGGGGCAGTACTTC.

The count of this clone is one. V and J are TRBV5-8 and TRBJ2-5; weak D call: TRBD1 (7 bases). Germline V gene lookup returns CDR1 SGHTS and CDR2 YDEGEE. V dropped 4 bases and J dropped 5 bases, with 15 bases sitting between them. This CDR3 has 14 residues. CDR3 sequence: CASSDPGGTETQYF. The CDR3 nucleotides are TGTGCCAGCAGCGATCCAGGGGGGACGGAGACCCAGTACTTC.

The chain employs TRBV4-2 and TRBJ1-5, with TRBD1 as a possible D gene (6 bases). The CDR3 spans 17 residues. With 1 base removed from V and 8 bases from J, the gap between germline ends came to 21 bases. Germline-derived CDR1 and CDR2 are LGHNA and YNFKEQ. CDR3 DNA sequence: TGTGCCAGCAGCCAAGGGACGGGGGGGCCCCAGCTGGAGCCCCAGCATTTT. It yields the protein CASSQGTGGPQLEPQHF.

The genes are TRBV18 and TRBJ2-1, with 8 bases aligning to TRBD2. CDR3 size: 15 residues. Germline loops: CDR1 KGHSH, CDR2 LQKENI. Trimming removed 5 bases from V and 2 bases from J; junction bases left unmatched: 5. The CDR3 DNA is TGTGCCAGCTCATTAGCGGGAACAACCTACAATGAGCAGTTCTTC. The encoded protein is CASSLAGTTYNEQFF.

V gene TRBV28 combines with J gene TRBJ1-5; no firm D call. V was clipped by 1 base and J by 1 base, with 5 bases between them. CDR3 size: 14 residues. Germline loops: CDR1 MDHEN, CDR2 SYDVKM. The CDR3: CASSLLISNQPQHF. In DNA form, the CDR3 reads TGTGCCAGCAGTTTATTAATAAGCAATCAGCCCCAGCATTTT.

The sample holds one count of this clone. This chain uses TRBV18 with TRBJ1-1; a possible D gene is TRBD1 (5 bases). The CDR3 length is 15 residues. CDR1 is KGHSH and CDR2 is LQKENI in the germline V gene. Trimming left V 6 bases short and J 1 base short, with 15 bases between. The DNA for the CDR3 is TGTGCCAGCTCGTCCCGACAGACTTCGAACACTGAAGCTTTCTTT. It specifies CASSSRQTSNTEAFF.

V usage is TRBV18 and J usage is TRBJ1-1; tentative D call: TRBD1 (6 bases). The CDR3 spans 15 residues. V lost 3 bases, J lost 1 base, and 12 bases lay in between. Germline lookup yields CDR1 KGHSH and CDR2 LQKENI. The CDR3 bases are TGTGCCAGCTCACCGACAGGACCGCCGAACACTGAAGCTTTCTTT. It encodes CASSPTGPPNTEAFF.

This chain connects TRBV5-1 to TRBJ2-3, with TRBD2 matching 10 bases. This CDR3 has 16 residues. After removal of 10 bases from V and 5 bases from J, the junction contained 16 bases not matched to a gene. Germline V gene sequence: CDR1 SGHRS, CDR2 YFSETQ. CDR3 sequence: CASALPSSGSVDTQYF. In DNA form, the CDR3 reads TGCGCCTCAGCGTTGCCGTCTAGCGGGAGTGTAGATACGCAGTATTTT. The complete variable domain, with remaining parts taken from reference TRBV5-1 and TRBJ2-3, reads KAGVTQTPRYLIKTRGQQVTLSCSPISGHRSVSWYQQTPGQGLQFLFEYFSETQRNKGNFPGRFSGRQFSNSRSEMNVSTLELGDSALYLCASALPSSGSVDTQYFGPGTRLTVL.

This clone was seen a handful of times. V and J are TRBV5-4 and TRBJ2-3; 8 nucleotides align to TRBD2. This CDR3 comprises 17 residues. The V and J ends lost 0 bases and 4 bases, in that order; junction bases with no gene match: 10. Per germline, CDR1 SGHNT and CDR2 YYREEE (reference sequence). The CDR3 coding sequence is TGTGCCAGCAGCTTGGCCAAGGGACTAGGAGTTCCAGATACGCAGTATTTT. It specifies CASSLAKGLGVPDTQYF.

The V and J genes are TRBV13 and TRBJ1-2; 7 nucleotides match TRBD1. Germline V lookup: CDR1 PRHDT, CDR2 FYEKMQ (reference sequence). This CDR3 has 18 amino acids. The junction had 15 bases not matched to a gene; V was cut back by 4 bases and J by 1 base. CDR3 DNA sequence: TGTGCCAGCAGCTACCTAAGAGAGGGGCAGGGGGATAACTATGGCTACACCTTC. It yields the protein CASSYLREGQGDNYGYTF.

The rearrangement joins TRBV29-1 to TRBJ2-3, with 8 bases matching TRBD2. This CDR3 is 14 amino acids long. V was pared by 5 bases and J by 4 bases, with 8 bases of the junction left unmatched. CDR1 is SQVTM and CDR2 is ANQGSEA in the germline V gene. Here the CDR3 reads CSVLASGYADTQYF. The CDR3 DNA reads TGCAGCGTTCTGGCTAGCGGGTACGCAGATACGCAGTATTTT.

The chain uses TRBV9 and TRBJ2-5; a possible D gene is TRBD1 (5 bases). The J call may be wrong; the DNA end is better matched by TRBJ2-7. CDR1 is SGDLS and CDR2 is YYNGEE in the germline V gene. The CDR3 contains 15 residues. The CDR3 bases are TGTGCCAGCAGCCCCCGACAGATCACCTCATACGAGCAGTACTTC. The encoded protein is CASSPRQITSYEQYF.

The V call is TRBV11-2, the J call TRBJ1-5; tentative D call: TRBD1 (6 bases). V was trimmed by 3 bases and J by 7 bases, leaving 13 bases between them. The CDR3 covers 14 residues. Germline assignment: CDR1 SGHAT and CDR2 FQNNGV. CDR3 sequence: CASSLGAERQPQHF. CDR3 bases: TGTGCCAGCAGCTTGGGGGCCGAACGGCAGCCCCAGCATTTT.

This clone is a singleton in its sample. The genes are TRBV27 and TRBJ2-3; tentative D call: TRBD1 (5 bases). The V and J ends lost 4 bases and 0 bases respectively, with 14 bases between them. The germline CDR1 and CDR2 sequences are MNHEY and SMNVEV (reference sequence). The CDR3 consists of 16 residues. CDR3 sequence reads: CASSSPISGSTDTQYF. CDR3 bases: TGTGCCAGCAGTTCCCCAATTTCAGGGAGCACAGATACGCAGTATTTT.

CDR3 in amino acids: CASSSQGLAGSYEQYF. The CDR3 DNA reads TGCGCCAGCAGCTCCCAGGGACTAGCGGGATCTTACGAGCAGTACTTC. The chain uses TRBV5-1 and TRBJ2-7; 13 bases are shared with TRBD2. J gave up 4 bases and V 3 bases, and 7 bases lay outside the gene matches. The V gene's germline CDR1 is SGHRS and CDR2 YFSETQ. This CDR3 has 16 amino acids.

The gene calls are TRBV2 and TRBJ1-4; 12 nucleotides line up with TRBD1. Germline assignment: CDR1 SNHLY and CDR2 FYNNEI. The CDR3 sequence is 19 residues long. V shed 6 bases, J shed 8 bases, and the junction held 19 bases outside the gene matches. CDR3 nucleotides: TGTGCCAGCAGAAGCTCCGGGACAGGGGGCAACGCCCTCAGGGAAAAACTGTTTTTT. Translated, it gives CASRSSGTGGNALREKLFF. Full variable domain (missing parts from reference TRBV2 and TRBJ1-4): EPEVTQTPSHQVTQMGQEVILRCVPISNHLYFYWYRQILGQKVEFLVSFYNNEISEKSEIFDDQFSVERPDGSNFTLKIRSTKLEDSAMYFCASRSSGTGGNALREKLFFGSGTQLSVL.

The V call is TRBV19, the J call TRBJ2-1; 12 bases are a match to TRBD2. V shed 5 bases, J shed 5 bases, and the junction held 4 bases outside the gene matches. The V gene's germline CDR1 is LNHDA and CDR2 SQIVND (reference sequence). The CDR3 spans 15 residues. The CDR3 DNA reads TGTGCCAGTAGTGACCGACTAGCGGGGGACAATGAGCAGTTCTTC. Translation: CASSDRLAGDNEQFF.

Only a few counts were recorded for this clone. This chain uses TRBV6-5 with TRBJ1-2, with 7 positions matching TRBD1. The CDR3 runs to 13 residues. The V and J ends lost 5 bases and 2 bases, in that order; junction bases with no gene match: 2. The germline CDR1 and CDR2 sequences are MNHEY and SVGAGI. This CDR3 reads CASSKQGNYGYTF. In nucleotides, the CDR3 is TGTGCCAGCAGTAAACAGGGGAACTATGGCTACACCTTC.